This T cell receptor (beta chain) emerged from a study of blood T cells in healthy people across ages. The ends were cut back, 5 bases at V and 1 base at J, with 8 bases in the middle. The germline V gene has CDR1 SGHTA and CDR2 FQGTGA. CDR3 length: 13 amino acids. This clonotype was observed many times. Its specificity is unknown. Through a sample-barcoded 5' primer and a J-beta primer mix, a second PCR was run for roughly 6 to 12 cycles. Via MiXCR, TCRdb re-called the 5' RACE reads, giving one row per CDR3 protein. This sample has hundreds of thousands of distinct CDR3 sequences, with 35% to 40% found just once. General study results and limits: While age rose, TCR beta diversity per million T cells dropped in a roughly linear way. PBMCs went unsorted, and a conclusive naive versus antigen-experienced comparison was therefore prevented. Among long-lived donors, naive CD4+ cells were more numerous and diversity higher than in aged donors.

The rearrangement links TRBV7-3 to TRBJ2-5; D unclear. This clonotype was sampled from a man between 18 and 35 years old in good health. The sequenced sample consisted of blood. CDR3 sequence: CASSPMAQETQYF. The CDR3 DNA reads TGTGCCAGCAGCCCCATGGCCCAAGAGACCCAGTACTTC.